Below are 4 T cell receptor beta chains sequenced from a single sample in a study of Graves' ophthalmopathy and Graves' hyperthyroidism. Amplification from RNA transcripts yielded the TCR beta CDR3 regions. The library came from an HTBI-primed first-round RT-PCR and a second-round multiplex PCR. TCRdb fed the multiplex PCR reads into MiXCR, producing one record per CDR3 protein. Here the sample spans about 600,000 distinct CDR3 sequences, about two fifths being singletons. Source material: peripheral blood or thyroid tissue (not recorded which). These receptor sequences come from an adult man with Graves' hyperthyroidism.

The sample holds a few counts of this clonotype. The CDR3: CASSAGVNTGELFF. The CDR3 nucleotides read TGTGCCAGCAGTGCGGGGGTGAACACCGGGGAGCTGTTTTTT. The chain has TRBV27 and TRBJ2-2, with 7 bases fitting TRBD2. The CDR3 loop spans 14 amino acids. Per germline, CDR1 MNHEY and CDR2 SMNVEV (reference sequence). With 5 bases clipped from V and 1 base from J, the junction kept 1 base outside the gene matches.

This chain uses TRBV20-1 with TRBJ1-1; possibly TRBD1 for D (6 bases). Germline loops: CDR1 DFQATT, CDR2 SNEGSKA (reference sequence). The CDR3 runs to 16 residues. V lost 5 bases and J 0 bases, leaving 19 bases between the germline ends. The CDR3 region is CSAQEGGASMNTEAFF. In nucleotides, the CDR3 is TGCAGTGCTCAAGAGGGGGGGGCATCCATGAACACTGAAGCTTTCTTT.

V and J are TRBV12-3 or TRBV12-4 and TRBJ2-1, with TRBD2 matching 11 bases. V lost 5 bases, J lost 2 bases, and 2 bases stayed unmatched. The CDR3 spans 15 residues. CDR3: CASSRSGRAYNEQFF. CDR3 DNA sequence: TGTGCCAGCAGTCGTAGCGGGAGGGCCTACAATGAGCAGTTCTTC.

This clonotype has ten or more counts. The V call is TRBV3-1, the J call TRBJ1-3, with TRBD1 as a possible D gene (5 bases). The CDR3 has 12 amino acids. Trimming removed 6 bases at V and 4 bases at J, with 7 bases between. The germline V gene encodes CDR1 LGHDT and CDR2 YNNKEL (reference sequence). As DNA, the CDR3 is TGTGCCAGCAGGGGGCCGGGAAACACCATATATTTT. This encodes CASRGPGNTIYF. The complete variable domain, with remaining parts taken from reference TRBV3-1 and TRBJ1-3, reads DTAVSQTPKYLVTQMGNDKSIKCEQNLGHDTMYWYKQDSKKFLKIMFSYNNKELIINETVPNRFSPKSPDKAHLNLHINSLELGDSAVYFCASRGPGNTIYFGEGSWLTVV.